This entry features one T cell receptor (beta chain) sequence. Its antigen is still unknown. The V gene end was trimmed by 1 base and the J gene end by 1 base; junction bases not matched to a gene: 11. Looked up from germline, CDR1 is SGHDN and CDR2 is FVKESK. This CDR3 comprises 19 residues. This record comes from a study of molecular identifiers for immune sequencing clone quantification. The study, taken as a whole, reports: Jurkat TCR RNA spiked in from one cell could reportedly be detected among 1.1 million or so naive cells.

TCRdb re-analysed the PCR reads in MiXCR, keeping a single row per CDR3 protein. The sample shows about 60,000 distinct CDR3 sequences, 17% of them seen only once. The naive CD8 libraries originated from between roughly 18,000 and 1,000,000 sorted cells and drew on 10%, 30% or 50% RNA. The chain is built from TRBV14 and TRBJ1-5; 9 nucleotides match TRBD1. This clonotype originated in a human donor in good health. Some libraries in this study had Jurkat cell RNA spiked in. The sequenced material came from naive CD8+ T cells from blood, with Jurkat cell RNA spiked in. Regarding subset: FACS-sorted CD8+CD4-CCR7+CD45RA+ naive T cells. The CDR3 DNA follows: TGTGCCAGCAGCCAAGGACGTCGGGACAGGGACCGAAGCAATCAGCCCCAGCATTTT. Amino acid sequence: CASSQGRRDRDRSNQPQHF. Based on the CDR3 plus reference TRBV14 and TRBJ1-5, the full variable domain is EAGVTQFPSHSVIEKGQTVTLRCDPISGHDNLYWYRRVMGKEIKFLLHFVKESKQDESGMPNNRFLAERTGGTYSTLKVQPAELEDSGVYFCASSQGRRDRDRSNQPQHFGDGTRLSIL.